The entry below describes one TCR beta chain. Terminally differentiated effector memory CD45RA+ cells were left out of the naive CD8 fraction, which was CD45RO-negative and positively selected for CCR7. These data belong to a study of shared clonotypes between healthy human individuals. Across the whole study: The plates for each donor numbered three CD4 naive, three CD4 memory, two CD8 naive and one CD8 memory.

Method: immunoSEQ multiplex PCR; TCRdb's copy keeps in-frame clones and lacks some. The table records about 600,000 clones, nearly 97% of them present only once. In germline, CDR1 is SEHNR, CDR2 FQNEAQ (reference sequence). The V end was cut by 3 bases, the J end by 0 bases, with 12 bases between. The CDR3 sequence is 15 residues long. The sequence was collected from a woman aged 30 to 39 in good health. The rearrangement joins TRBV7-9 to TRBJ2-7; D is ambiguous. Sequencing was carried out using naive CD8+ T cells sorted from blood. CDR3 in DNA: TGTGCCAGCAGCTTGTCTGCTGATTTCTCCTACGAGCAGTACTTC. Protein: CASSLSADFSYEQYF.